Sequencing of this TCR beta chain was carried out in a study of cytomegalovirus exposure and HLA in healthy donors. Germline CDR1 and CDR2: SEHNR and FQNEAQ (reference sequence). The length of the CDR3 is 14 residues. The germline V and J ends were trimmed by 5 bases and 7 bases, with 15 bases remaining between them. Vbeta (60) and Jbeta (13) primers were used in the PCR. TCRdb keeps only in-frame clones here, not all; method: immunoSEQ multiplex PCR. The table shows approximately 240,000 clones, with 75% to 90% occurring only once. The specimen was PBMCs. The clonotype was recovered from a woman aged 18-29 years in good health and CMV-seronegative. This chain connects TRBV7-9 to TRBJ1-5; D might be TRBD1 (6 bases). The CDR3 DNA reads TGTGCCAGCAGCAGCCACCAGGGGAAACAGCCCCAGCATTTT. Encoded protein: CASSSHQGKQPQHF.